These T cell receptor beta chains were read from a single sample in a study of Graves' ophthalmopathy and Graves' hyperthyroidism. TCRdb analysed the multiplex PCR reads with MiXCR anew, one entry per CDR3 protein. Among fewer than 650,000 distinct CDR3 sequences, 22% were seen once, and the ten largest hold approximately 7%. Material: peripheral blood. All receptors derive from a woman younger than 30 with stable Graves' hyperthyroidism. Some clones in this sample may be carry-over from other donors' samples. CDR3s include the opening cysteine and the closing phenylalanine or tryptophan. D genes are given only for firm matches. Where a row states a size, it is once, few, many or the class of an expanded clone; other rows omit it.

j_gene,d_gene,abundance,v_gene,CDR3aa,CDR3nt
TRBJ2-7,TRBD1,few,TRBV28,CASRLRTGRVEQYF,TGTGCCAGCAGACTAAGGACAGGCCGGGTCGAGCAGTACTTC
TRBJ2-7,TRBD1,many,TRBV29-1,CSVAATGGFEQYF,TGCAGCGTTGCCGCGACAGGGGGCTTCGAGCAGTACTTC
TRBJ2-5,-,many,TRBV7-2,CASSLALDQETQYF,TGTGCCAGCAGCTTAGCGCTGGACCAAGAGACCCAGTACTTC
TRBJ2-5,-,many,TRBV7-2,CASSPPEETQYF,TGTGCCAGCAGCCCCCCAGAAGAGACCCAGTACTTC
TRBJ2-5,-,few,TRBV29-1,CSVDDRYQETQYF,TGCAGCGTTGACGACAGGTACCAGGAGACCCAGTACTTC
TRBJ2-7,-,-,TRBV28,CASSLNLGLSYEQYF,TGTGCCAGCAGTCTTAACCTGGGACTTTCCTACGAGCAGTACTTC
TRBJ1-1,TRBD1,-,TRBV11-2,CASSFGTGGMEAFF,TGTGCCAGCAGCTTTGGGACAGGAGGGATGGAAGCTTTCTTT
TRBJ2-7,-,many,TRBV27,CASSLISFGEVWEQYF,TGTGCCAGCAGTTTAATATCTTTCGGGGAGGTGTGGGAGCAGTACTTC
TRBJ1-5,-,-,TRBV28,CASSFLGGTQHF,TGTGCCAGCAGTTTTTTGGGGGGTACCCAGCATTTT
TRBJ2-7,TRBD1,-,TRBV10-3,CVIKKGQGKNEQYF,TGTGTCATCAAAAAGGGACAGGGGAAGAACGAGCAGTACTTC
TRBJ1-1,-,many,TRBV7-8,CASSSDSGAIAFF,TGTGCCAGCAGCTCAGACAGCGGGGCGATAGCTTTCTTT
TRBJ2-7,TRBD2,many,TRBV29-1,CSALARPYEQYF,TGCAGCGCACTAGCGAGGCCCTACGAGCAGTACTTC
TRBJ1-1,-,few,TRBV6-1,CASSEALWQNIEAFF,TGTGCCAGCAGTGAAGCGCTTTGGCAGAACATTGAAGCTTTCTTT
TRBJ1-2,-,few,TRBV2,CASSDRGKDGYTF,TGTGCCAGCAGTGACCGTGGGAAGGATGGCTACACCTTC
TRBJ1-2,TRBD1,-,TRBV12-3/TRBV12-4,CASSHPWETGDGYTF,TGTGCCAGCAGCCACCCTTGGGAGACAGGGGACGGCTACACCTTC
TRBJ2-5,TRBD2,-,TRBV9,CASSGLAGGPQETQYF,TGTGCCAGCAGTGGACTAGCGGGGGGCCCCCAAGAGACCCAGTACTTC
TRBJ1-2,-,many,TRBV5-1,CASSLAVSPDGYTF,TGCGCCAGCAGCTTGGCCGTCAGTCCAGATGGCTACACCTTC
TRBJ2-2,-,-,TRBV3-1,CASSQDLGQANTGELFF,TGTGCCAGCAGCCAAGATCTAGGACAAGCGAACACCGGGGAGCTGTTTTTT
TRBJ2-7,TRBD1,-,TRBV5-1,CASSGQGYEQCF,TGCGCCAGCAGCGGACAGGGATACGAGCAGTGCTTC
TRBJ2-2,-,-,TRBV19,CASSTRTYGELFF,TGTGCCAGTAGTACGCGGACGTACGGGGAGCTGTTTTTT
TRBJ1-1,-,many,TRBV28,CASSLFWDKEDTEAFF,TGTGCCAGCAGTTTATTTTGGGACAAGGAGGACACTGAAGCTTTCTTT
TRBJ2-3,TRBD2,many,TRBV7-8,CASSFLSGRSYFASTDTQYF,TGTGCCAGCAGCTTCCTCAGCGGGAGGTCATATTTTGCTAGCACAGATACGCAGTATTTT
TRBJ2-2,-,-,TRBV7-2,CASSHPPSWTGELFF,TGTGCCAGCAGCCATCCCCCCTCTTGGACCGGGGAGCTGTTTTTT
TRBJ1-5,-,many,TRBV2,CASTHRDGPNQPQHF,TGTGCCAGCACGCACAGGGATGGGCCCAATCAGCCCCAGCATTTT
TRBJ2-5,-,-,TRBV20-1,CSAKALQETQYF,TGCAGTGCAAAGGCCCTCCAAGAGACCCAGTACTTC
TRBJ1-2,-,-,TRBV7-9,CARGEERGGYTF,TGTGCCAGGGGTGAGGAGAGGGGAGGCTACACCTTC
TRBJ2-7,TRBD1,many,TRBV20-1,CSARGGTGGFYEQYF,TGCAGTGCTAGAGGCGGGACAGGGGGCTTCTACGAGCAGTACTTC
TRBJ1-5,-,many,TRBV20-1,CSASSYRKPQHF,TGCAGTGCTAGCTCTTATAGGAAGCCCCAGCATTTT
TRBJ1-5,-,many,TRBV20-1,CSARVTGPRGLGNQPQHF,TGCAGTGCTAGAGTGACGGGACCCAGGGGATTGGGCAATCAGCCCCAGCATTTT
TRBJ1-5,TRBD1,-,TRBV2,CASSYHRGSNQPQHF,TGTGCCAGCAGTTATCACAGGGGAAGCAATCAGCCCCAGCATTTT
TRBJ1-2,-,many,TRBV28,CASSSTLTYGYTF,TGTGCCAGCAGTTCGACACTGACCTATGGCTACACCTTC
TRBJ1-1,-,-,TRBV27,CASSGGLAGKRLF,TGTGCCAGCAGTGGGGGACTAGCGGGAAAGCGTCTCTTC
TRBJ2-7,-,many,TRBV6-1,CASSETGSSIYYEQYF,TGTGCCAGCAGTGAAACCGGCAGCTCCATTTACTACGAGCAGTACTTC
TRBJ2-7,-,few,TRBV6-1,CASTRTEFYEQYF,TGTGCCAGCACCCGGACTGAGTTCTACGAGCAGTACTTC
TRBJ2-7,-,-,TRBV5-1,CASSTGQYEQYF,TGCGCCAGCAGCACCGGACAGTACGAGCAGTACTTC
TRBJ1-1,TRBD1,many,TRBV7-3,CASSIRQGGVTEAFF,TGTGCCAGCAGCATTCGACAGGGGGGTGTCACTGAAGCTTTCTTT
TRBJ1-1,-,many,TRBV12-3/TRBV12-4,CASTAVASNTEAFF,TGTGCCAGCACCGCGGTGGCCTCGAACACTGAAGCTTTCTTT
TRBJ1-5,-,-,TRBV12-3/TRBV12-4,CASSFWGGVSNQPQHF,TGTGCCAGCAGTTTTTGGGGAGGGGTGAGCAATCAGCCCCAGCATTTT
TRBJ2-4,-,once,TRBV5-6,CASRAGRLAKNIQYF,TGTGCCAGCAGGGCGGGCAGGCTGGCCAAAAACATTCAGTACTTC
TRBJ2-7,TRBD2,many,TRBV7-2,CASSPWTSGYEQYF,TGTGCCAGCAGCCCCTGGACTAGCGGCTACGAGCAGTACTTC
TRBJ1-1,-,many,TRBV15,CATSRDPAGNTEAFF,TGTGCCACCAGCAGAGATCCGGCAGGGAACACTGAAGCTTTCTTT
TRBJ2-7,TRBD1,few,TRBV14,CASSQDWTGYMYEQYF,TGTGCCAGCAGCCAAGACTGGACAGGGTATATGTACGAGCAGTACTTC
TRBJ1-1,-,many,TRBV12-3/TRBV12-4,CASKKTVNTEAFF,TGTGCCAGCAAAAAGACAGTAAACACTGAAGCTTTCTTT
TRBJ2-4,-,many,TRBV29-1,CSVGRGGNIQYF,TGCAGCGTTGGTAGGGGGGGAAACATTCAGTACTTC
TRBJ2-6,TRBD2,-,TRBV30,CAWSRGGAGANVLTF,TGTGCCTGGAGTCGGGGGGGTGCTGGGGCCAACGTCCTGACTTTC
TRBJ1-2,-,few,TRBV24-1,CATSVGQFNYGYTF,TGTGCCACCAGTGTCGGGCAATTCAACTATGGCTACACCTTC
TRBJ2-6,-,many,TRBV6-5,CASSYQQAGANVLTF,TGTGCCAGCAGTTATCAACAGGCCGGGGCCAACGTCCTGACTTTC
TRBJ2-7,-,few,TRBV6-5,CASSYKRGSEQYF,TGTGCCAGCAGTTACAAGAGGGGTAGCGAGCAGTACTTC
TRBJ2-7,-,few,TRBV27,CASRAGAYYEQYF,TGTGCCAGCAGGGCAGGGGCGTACTACGAGCAGTACTTC
TRBJ2-2,-,few,TRBV28,CASSFRGQTLNTGELFF,TGTGCCAGCAGTTTTAGAGGGCAGACACTGAACACCGGGGAGCTGTTTTTT
TRBJ2-7,-,-,TRBV20-1,CSASGGLGDEQYF,TGCAGTGCTAGTGGGGGTCTTGGGGACGAGCAGTACTTC
TRBJ2-7,TRBD1,many,TRBV12-3/TRBV12-4,CASNIGQVSYEQYF,TGTGCCAGCAACATCGGACAGGTCTCCTACGAGCAGTACTTC
TRBJ2-7,TRBD1,many,TRBV27,CASSLTGGRGGEQYF,TGTGCCAGCAGTTTAACAGGGGGTAGGGGTGGCGAGCAGTACTTC
TRBJ1-1,-,many,TRBV27,CASSYSTTSTEAFF,TGTGCCAGCAGTTACTCCACAACCAGCACTGAAGCTTTCTTT
TRBJ1-2,-,-,TRBV12-3/TRBV12-4,CASSPSGQMGYGYTF,TGTGCCAGCAGTCCCTCTGGACAGATGGGCTATGGCTACACCTTC
TRBJ2-2,TRBD2,-,TRBV20-1,CSARDGGGDTGELFF,TGCAGTGCTAGAGACGGGGGAGGGGACACCGGGGAGCTGTTTTTT
TRBJ1-1,TRBD1,few,TRBV2,CASSREGQGNTEAFF,TGTGCCAGCAGCCGGGAGGGACAGGGGAACACTGAAGCTTTCTTT
TRBJ2-5,TRBD1,-,TRBV24-1,CATSDPTFSGTGPQETQYF,TGTGCCACCAGTGACCCCACCTTCTCCGGGACAGGGCCGCAAGAGACCCAGTACTTC
TRBJ1-5,-,-,TRBV4-2,CASSQGDGNSNQPQHF,TGTGCCAGCAGCCAAGGGGACGGGAATAGCAATCAGCCCCAGCATTTT